These 10 T cell receptor beta chains were all obtained from the same sample, sequenced in a study of response to subunit inactivated influenza vaccine. Via MiXCR, TCRdb re-called the RT-PCR reads, giving one row per CDR3 protein. Here the sample spans around 530,000 distinct CDR3 sequences, 15% to 20% being singletons. This material consisted of CD4+ T cells sorted from PBMCs, taken less than 25 months after vaccination. The source of these receptors is a man between 50 and 69 years old who received an inactivated influenza vaccine.

The chain recombines TRBV20-1 with TRBJ2-7; perhaps TRBD1 as D (6 bases). V was shortened by 5 bases and J by 4 bases, with 18 bases between the two germline ends. This CDR3 spans 14 amino acids. Germline V gives CDR1 DFQATT, CDR2 SNEGSKA (reference sequence). CDR3 sequence (DNA): TGCAGTGCTCTACCTCAGGGGATCGGATACGAGCAGTACTTC. Protein sequence: CSALPQGIGYEQYF.

The chain combines TRBV3-1 with TRBJ2-2; D remains unclear. This CDR3 spans 13 amino acids. Germline V gene data show CDR1 as LGHDT and CDR2 as YNNKEL (reference sequence). Trimming left V 5 bases short and J 4 bases short, with 8 bases between. The DNA for the CDR3 is TGTGCCAGCAGCAAGGCCACCACCGGGGAGCTGTTTTTT. Amino acid sequence: CASSKATTGELFF.

This clonotype showed up many times. J is TRBJ2-5 and V is TRBV10-3, with TRBD2 identical over 7 bases. The V gene's germline CDR1 is ENHRY and CDR2 SYGVKD. J lost 4 bases, V lost 0 bases, and 8 bases had no gene match. CDR3 length: 16 residues. This CDR3 reads CAISESVGASGETQYF. The CDR3, as DNA: TGTGCCATCAGTGAGTCGGTCGGAGCTAGCGGAGAGACCCAGTACTTC.

There are many counts of this clonotype. V is TRBV7-2 and J is TRBJ1-1; the D is unclear. The germline V and J ends were trimmed by 1 base and 10 bases, with 16 bases remaining between them. The CDR3 totals 14 residues. CDR1 and CDR2 (germline): SGHTA, FQGNSA. The CDR3 DNA reads as TGTGCCAGCAGCTTAGAGGCTCGGGTGGAAGGAGCTTTCTTT. Translating it yields CASSLEARVEGAFF.

This clonotype was counted between two and nine times. V and J are TRBV20-1 and TRBJ2-7, with 12 bases aligning to TRBD2. There are 18 residues in the CDR3. The J segment lost 1 base and the V segment lost 6 bases, leaving 16 bases of the junction unmatched. Germline CDR1 and CDR2: DFQATT and SNEGSKA (reference sequence). The CDR3 here is CSADGTSGGLKVSYEQYF. The CDR3, as DNA: TGCAGTGCGGATGGAACTAGCGGGGGGCTCAAAGTATCCTACGAGCAGTACTTC.

The genes are TRBV5-1 and TRBJ2-7; D gene unclear. Germline CDR1 SGHRS, CDR2 YFSETQ. This CDR3 has 15 amino acids. V was shortened by 0 bases and J by 0 bases, with 10 bases between the two germline ends. CDR3 bases: TGCGCCAGCAGCTTGGAGGCCTCTTACTCCTACGAGCAGTACTTC. Protein sequence: CASSLEASYSYEQYF.

The genes are TRBV11-2 and TRBJ2-4, with 10 nucleotides matching TRBD1. Unmatched junction bases numbered 13, after V lost 2 bases and J lost 6 bases. This CDR3 region has 18 residues. CDR1 SGHAT and CDR2 FQNNGV come from the germline V gene. The CDR3 reads CASSLRIGGQGSRNIQYF. The CDR3 bases are TGTGCCAGCAGCTTACGTATAGGGGGACAGGGGTCCAGAAACATTCAGTACTTC. The full variable domain, rest sourced from reference TRBV11-2 and TRBJ2-4, is EAGVAQSPRYKIIEKRQSVAFWCNPISGHATLYWYQQILGQGPKLLIQFQNNGVVDDSQLPKDRFSAERLKGVDSTLKIQPAKLEDSAVYLCASSLRIGGQGSRNIQYFGAGTRLSVL.

The V and J genes are TRBV7-9 and TRBJ1-1; the D gene is possibly TRBD1 (5 bases). This CDR3 is 16 amino acids long. In germline, CDR1 is SEHNR, CDR2 FQNEAQ (reference sequence). Trimming took 3 bases from V and 0 from J, leaving 14 bases between them. CDR3: CASSFGDPPLNTEAFF. In DNA, the CDR3 is TGTGCCAGCAGCTTTGGGGACCCACCACTGAACACTGAAGCTTTCTTT.

The CDR3 nucleotides read TGTGCCAGCAGTTACCGCCCGAACACTGAAGCTTTCTTT. Its protein is CASSYRPNTEAFF. V usage is TRBV6-6 and J usage is TRBJ1-1; D not resolved. Trimming stripped 2 bases from V and 1 base from J, with 5 bases between. Per the germline V gene, CDR1 is MNHNY and CDR2 is SVGAGI (reference sequence). The CDR3 has 13 residues.

V and J are TRBV4-2 and TRBJ2-7, with 9 bases matching TRBD1. Germline lookup yields CDR1 LGHNA and CDR2 YNFKEQ. This CDR3 comprises 13 residues. V gave up 1 base and J gave up 6 bases; unmatched junction bases: 1. The CDR3 DNA follows: TGTGCCAGCAGCCAAGCGGACAGGGGCGAGCAGTACTTC. It is translated as CASSQADRGEQYF.